Listed here are 7 T cell receptor beta chains from one sample, sequenced in a study of blood T cell repertoires in COVID-19. Assay used: immunoSEQ multiplex PCR; TCRdb lists only in-frame clones, some missing. In the table there are approximately 260,000 clones, 70% to 90% of which are singletons. The sequenced material came from PBMCs or T cells enriched from blood (not recorded which). Receptors originate from a woman in her 40s with acute COVID-19.

The chain employs TRBV4-1 and TRBJ2-3; TRBD2 agrees at 10 bases. V trimming: 3 bases; J trimming: 4 bases; junction bases outside the gene matches: 10. Germline loops: CDR1 MGHRA, CDR2 YSYEKL. CDR3 length equals 17 residues. This chain's CDR3 is CASSHQEAGGMADTQYF. Here the CDR3 DNA reads TGCGCCAGCAGCCACCAAGAAGCGGGAGGGATGGCAGATACGCAGTATTTT.

The J gene is TRBJ2-1, the V gene TRBV7-3; the match to TRBD2 covers 7 bases. The CDR3 has 14 residues. V lost 2 bases and J lost 8; bases outside the gene matches: 6. Germline V lookup: CDR1 SGHTA, CDR2 FQGTGA. CDR3 loop: CASSLGTGRDEQFF. The CDR3 coding sequence is TGTGCCAGCAGCTTAGGCACGGGGAGGGATGAGCAGTTCTTC. Combining the CDR3 with reference TRBV7-3 and TRBJ2-1 gives the whole variable domain GAGVSQTPSNKVTEKGKYVELRCDPISGHTALYWYRQSLGQGPEFLIYFQGTGAADDSGLPNDRFFAVRPEGSVSTLKIQRTERGDSAVYLCASSLGTGRDEQFFGPGTRLTVL.

The chain joins TRBV7-9 to TRBJ2-5; tentative D call: TRBD2 (5 bases). CDR3 length equals 11 residues. The V end was cut by 5 bases, the J end by 7 bases, with 8 bases between. Germline V gives CDR1 SEHNR, CDR2 FQNEAQ (reference sequence). The CDR3 region has the DNA TGTGCCAGCAGCCACAGCGGGACCCAGTACTTC. It codes for CASSHSGTQYF.

V gene TRBV2 combines with J gene TRBJ1-4, with D possibly matching TRBD1 (6 bases). Germline-derived CDR1 and CDR2 are SNHLY and FYNNEI. The CDR3 is made up of 14 amino acids. V was clipped by 6 bases and J by 4 bases, with 12 bases between them. The CDR3 coding sequence is TGTGCCAGCAGAGACAGGACAAATAATGAAAAACTGTTTTTT. The encoded protein is CASRDRTNNEKLFF. The complete variable domain, with remaining parts taken from reference TRBV2 and TRBJ1-4, reads EPEVTQTPSHQVTQMGQEVILRCVPISNHLYFYWYRQILGQKVEFLVSFYNNEISEKSEIFDDQFSVERPDGSNFTLKIRSTKLEDSAMYFCASRDRTNNEKLFFGSGTQLSVL.

The rearrangement uses TRBV19 and TRBJ1-5, with a weak D call TRBD1 (6 bases). Between the trimmed V and J ends, which lost 3 bases and 3 bases, there was a span of 12 bases. Germline V CDR1 and CDR2: LNHDA, SQIVND (reference sequence). The CDR3 is 15 residues long. The CDR3 bases are TGTGCCAGTAGTATTGGACAGAAAAACAATCAGCCCCAGCATTTT. Encoded protein: CASSIGQKNNQPQHF.

The chain employs TRBV30 and TRBJ2-7, with a possible D match to TRBD1 (6 bases). Trimming took 2 bases from V and 2 from J, leaving 13 bases between them. CDR3 length: 14 amino acids. CDR1 and CDR2 (germline): GTSNPN, SVGIG (reference sequence). The DNA for the CDR3 is TGTGCCTGGAGTTTTAACAGGGTAACCTACGAGCAGTACTTC. It encodes CAWSFNRVTYEQYF.

The chain employs TRBV2 and TRBJ1-1, with 7 bases lining up with TRBD1. V was clipped by 10 bases and J by 3 bases; unmatched bases: 8. The CDR3 covers 13 residues. Germline V lookup: CDR1 SNHLY, CDR2 FYNNEI. The CDR3 DNA sequence: TGTGCCACCAGGGGGGGGCCGGACACTGAAGCTTTCTTT. Amino acids: CATRGGPDTEAFF.